The clone carrying this T cell receptor beta chain has just one count. The antigen is not known. Researchers amplified the TCR beta CDR3 regions from RNA transcripts. Initially, a first-round RT-PCR of the TCR CDR3 employed the HTBI primer set. TCRdb passed the multiplex PCR reads through MiXCR, listing each CDR3 protein once. The sample shows more than 300,000 distinct CDR3 sequences, less than 20% of them seen only once. This record belongs to a study of T cells in Graves' hyperthyroidism and ophthalmopathy. Study-level background: Peripheral blood was secured at the point of initial diagnosis, before any treatment. Points from the study as a whole: Ophthalmopathy cases were set apart from stable hyperthyroidism by a 13 V-J model.

Germline values: CDR1 LNHDA, CDR2 SQIVND (reference sequence). The CDR3 has 14 amino acids. Trimming removed 7 bases at V and 4 bases at J, with 16 bases between. The study left out patients who had uncontrolled infection, other autoimmune disease, pregnancy or lactation. The authors took PBMCs from over 8.5 ml fresh peripheral blood. J is TRBJ1-1 and V is TRBV19, with a tentative D call TRBD1 (6 bases). The receptor was derived from a man younger than 35 with Graves' ophthalmopathy. The sequenced sample was blood. CDR3 protein: CASTSPGAGTEAFF. In DNA, the CDR3 is TGTGCCAGTACCTCTCCGGGGGCTGGCACTGAAGCTTTCTTT.